The sequence of this TCR beta chain was determined in a study of OX40 agonist ivuxolimab in advanced cancers. Study background: Patients got intravenous ivuxolimab at 0.01 to 10 mg/kg every 2 weeks. Checkpoint inhibitors had been given previously to under 50% of patients. Study outcomes and limitations: With doses of 0.1 to 3.0 mg/kg, CD4+ and CD8+ blood T cells had undergone clonal expansion by week 6. There were, on average, more expanded clones in CD8+ T cells than in CD4+.

With respect to this clone: Its target is not known.

Sequenced by immunoSEQ multiplex PCR; TCRdb stores in-frame clones only, minus some. The sample consists of about 55,000 clones, more than 75% of them appearing once. V dropped 0 bases and J dropped 2; count of bases not matched to a gene: 5. CDR1 is SGHRS and CDR2 is YFSETQ in the germline V gene. The CDR3 runs 17 residues. The V call is TRBV5-1, the J call TRBJ1-2, with 12 bases that match TRBD1. This TCR came from an adult with an advanced solid tumor such as melanoma, head and neck, liver or kidney cancer. The source was CD4+ or CD8+ T cells sorted from blood, collected in a trial of the OX40 agonist ivuxolimab. CDR3 DNA sequence: TGCGCCAGCAGCTTGGTGGGACAGGGGGCGAGGAACTATGGCTACACCTTC. Translated: CASSLVGQGARNYGYTF. Supplemented by reference TRBV5-1 and TRBJ1-2, the full variable domain reads KAGVTQTPRYLIKTRGQQVTLSCSPISGHRSVSWYQQTPGQGLQFLFEYFSETQRNKGNFPGRFSGRQFSNSRSEMNVSTLELGDSALYLCASSLVGQGARNYGYTFGSGTRLTVV.